The subject of this entry is one T cell receptor (beta chain). Germline lookup yields CDR1 LGHNT and CDR2 FRNRAP. This CDR3 spans 11 amino acids. V was pared by 8 bases and J by 4 bases, with 6 bases between. The primer mix had 60 Vbeta and 13 Jbeta primers. As originally analysed: Later work found 65 million to 90 million unique TCR beta chains, with some 11 million shared. Libraries were prepared by immunoSEQ multiplex PCR; TCRdb keeps only in-frame clonotypes and omits some of them. Clone size and the V and J calls come from that table; the DNA yielded D and trimming. The sample carries 150,000 to 200,000 clones, 75% to 85% recorded once. This entry is derived from a study of cytomegalovirus exposure and HLA in healthy donors. Study overall: Samples from HLA-typed donors yielded around 79 million unique TCRs in an early data release.

This clonotype originated in a boy aged 10-17 years in good health and CMV-seronegative. Sequenced input: PBMCs. The rearrangement links TRBV12-5 to TRBJ1-3; D not certain. CDR3 sequence: CASTRGNTIYF. CDR3 coding DNA: TGTGCTAGTACCAGGGGAAACACCATATATTTT.